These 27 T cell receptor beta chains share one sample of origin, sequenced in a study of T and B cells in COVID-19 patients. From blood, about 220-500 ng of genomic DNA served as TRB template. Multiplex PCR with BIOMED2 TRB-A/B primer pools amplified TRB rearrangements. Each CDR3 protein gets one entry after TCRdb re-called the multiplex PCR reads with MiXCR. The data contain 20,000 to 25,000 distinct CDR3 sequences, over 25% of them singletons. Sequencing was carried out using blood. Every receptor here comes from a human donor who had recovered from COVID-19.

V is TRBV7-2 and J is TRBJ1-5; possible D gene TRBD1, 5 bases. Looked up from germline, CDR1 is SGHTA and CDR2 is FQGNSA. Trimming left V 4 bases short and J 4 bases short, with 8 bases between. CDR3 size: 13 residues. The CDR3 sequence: CASSWDLNQPQHF. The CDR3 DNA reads TGTGCCAGCAGCTGGGACCTTAATCAGCCCCAGCATTTT.

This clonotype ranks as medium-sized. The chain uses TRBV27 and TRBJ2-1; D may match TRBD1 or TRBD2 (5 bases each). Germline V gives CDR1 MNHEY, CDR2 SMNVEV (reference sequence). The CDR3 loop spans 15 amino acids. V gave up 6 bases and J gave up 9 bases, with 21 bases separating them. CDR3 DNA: TGTGCCAGCAGCTCAGACGGGGCAGGGTGGGGTGAGCAGTTCTTC. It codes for CASSSDGAGWGEQFF.

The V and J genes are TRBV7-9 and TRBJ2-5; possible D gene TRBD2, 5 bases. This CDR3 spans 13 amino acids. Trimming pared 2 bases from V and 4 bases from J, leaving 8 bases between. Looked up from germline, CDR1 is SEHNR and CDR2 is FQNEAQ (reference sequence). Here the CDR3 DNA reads TGTGCCAGCAGCTTACCGGGGTCAGAGACCCAGTACTTC. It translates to CASSLPGSETQYF.

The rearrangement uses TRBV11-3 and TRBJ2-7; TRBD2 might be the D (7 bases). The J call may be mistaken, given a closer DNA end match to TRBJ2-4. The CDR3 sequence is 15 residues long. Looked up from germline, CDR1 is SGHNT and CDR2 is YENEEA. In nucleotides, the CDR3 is TGTGCCAGCAGCCGGGGACAAGCTGCGGGGGACATTCAGTACTTC. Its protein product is CASSRGQAAGDIQYF.

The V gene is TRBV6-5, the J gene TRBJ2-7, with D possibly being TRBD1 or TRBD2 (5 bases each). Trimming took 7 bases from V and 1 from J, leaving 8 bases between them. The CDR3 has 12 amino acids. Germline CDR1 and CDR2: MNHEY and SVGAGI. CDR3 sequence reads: CASTRGSYEQYF. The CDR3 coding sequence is TGTGCCAGCACGAGGGGTTCCTACGAGCAGTACTTC.

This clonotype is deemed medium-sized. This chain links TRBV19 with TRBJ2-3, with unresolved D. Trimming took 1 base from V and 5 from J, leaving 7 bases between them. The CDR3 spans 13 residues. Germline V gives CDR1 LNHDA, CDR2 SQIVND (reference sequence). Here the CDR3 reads CASSIGFKDTQYF. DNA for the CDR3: TGTGCCAGTAGTATAGGGTTTAAAGATACGCAGTATTTT. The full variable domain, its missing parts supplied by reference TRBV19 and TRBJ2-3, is DGGITQSPKYLFRKEGQNVTLSCEQNLNHDAMYWYRQDPGQGLRLIYYSQIVNDFQKGDIAEGYSVSREKKESFPLTVTSAQKNPTAFYLCASSIGFKDTQYFGPGTRLTVL.

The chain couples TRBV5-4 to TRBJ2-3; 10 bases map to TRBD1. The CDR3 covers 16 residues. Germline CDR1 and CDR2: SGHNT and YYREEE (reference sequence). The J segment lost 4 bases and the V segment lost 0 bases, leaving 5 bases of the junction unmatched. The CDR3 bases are TGTGCCAGCAGCTTGGCGACAGGGGGCGGGGCAGATACGCAGTATTTT. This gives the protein CASSLATGGGADTQYF. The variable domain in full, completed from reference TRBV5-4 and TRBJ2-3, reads ETGVTQSPTHLIKTRGQQVTLRCSSQSGHNTVSWYQQALGQGPQFIFQYYREEENGRGNFPPRFSGLQFPNYSSELNVNALELDDSALYLCASSLATGGGADTQYFGPGTRLTVL.

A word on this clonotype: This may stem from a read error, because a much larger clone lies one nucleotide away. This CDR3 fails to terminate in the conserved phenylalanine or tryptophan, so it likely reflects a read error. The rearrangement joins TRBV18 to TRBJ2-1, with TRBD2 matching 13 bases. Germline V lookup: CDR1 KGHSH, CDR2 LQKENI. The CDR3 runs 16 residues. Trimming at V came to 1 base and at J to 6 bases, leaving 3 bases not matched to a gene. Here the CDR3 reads CASSPLLAGGLNEQFL. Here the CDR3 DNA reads TGTGCCAGCTCACCACTACTAGCGGGGGGGCTCAATGAGCAGTTCCTC.

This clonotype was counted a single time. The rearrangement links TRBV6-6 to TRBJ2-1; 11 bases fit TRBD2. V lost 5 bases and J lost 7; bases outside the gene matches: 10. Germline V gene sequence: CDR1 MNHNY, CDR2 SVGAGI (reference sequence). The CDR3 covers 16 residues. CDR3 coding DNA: TGTGCCAGCAGTGGCCGGACTAGCGGGTCTAGTAATGAGCAGTTCTTC. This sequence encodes CASSGRTSGSSNEQFF.

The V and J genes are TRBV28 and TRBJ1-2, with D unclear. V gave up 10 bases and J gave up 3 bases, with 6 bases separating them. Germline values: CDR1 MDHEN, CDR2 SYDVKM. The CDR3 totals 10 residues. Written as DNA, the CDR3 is TGTGCCACCCAATACTATGGCTACACCTTC. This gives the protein CATQYYGYTF.

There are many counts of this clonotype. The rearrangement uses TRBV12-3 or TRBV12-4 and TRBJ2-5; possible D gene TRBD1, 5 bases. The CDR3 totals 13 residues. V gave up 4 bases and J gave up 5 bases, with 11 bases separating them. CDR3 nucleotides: TGTGCCAGCAGTTCCAGGGATGGGGAGACCCAGTACTTC. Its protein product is CASSSRDGETQYF.

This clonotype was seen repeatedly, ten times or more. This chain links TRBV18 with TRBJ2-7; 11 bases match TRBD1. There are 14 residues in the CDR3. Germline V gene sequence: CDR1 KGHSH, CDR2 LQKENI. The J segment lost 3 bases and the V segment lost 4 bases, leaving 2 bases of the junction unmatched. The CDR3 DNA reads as TGTGCCAGCTCACGTGGGACAGGGGGCTACGAGCAGTACTTC. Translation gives CASSRGTGGYEQYF.

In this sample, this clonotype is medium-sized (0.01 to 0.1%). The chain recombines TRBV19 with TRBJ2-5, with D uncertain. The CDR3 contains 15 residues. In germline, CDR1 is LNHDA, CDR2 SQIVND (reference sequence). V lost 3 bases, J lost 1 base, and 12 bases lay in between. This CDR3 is CASSIGGTVQETQYF. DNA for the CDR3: TGTGCCAGTAGTATTGGCGGCACGGTCCAAGAGACCCAGTACTTC. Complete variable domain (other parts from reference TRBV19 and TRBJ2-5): DGGITQSPKYLFRKEGQNVTLSCEQNLNHDAMYWYRQDPGQGLRLIYYSQIVNDFQKGDIAEGYSVSREKKESFPLTVTSAQKNPTAFYLCASSIGGTVQETQYFGPGTRLLVL.

DNA of the CDR3: TGTGCCACCAGTGATTCTGAGCGGGGGTTTGTAGATACGCAGTATTTT. Its translation: CATSDSERGFVDTQYF. V and J are TRBV24-1 and TRBJ2-3, with TRBD2 matching 8 bases. Per the germline V gene, CDR1 is KGHDR and CDR2 is SFDVKD. V dropped 2 bases and J dropped 5; count of bases not matched to a gene: 8. The CDR3 extends over 16 amino acids.

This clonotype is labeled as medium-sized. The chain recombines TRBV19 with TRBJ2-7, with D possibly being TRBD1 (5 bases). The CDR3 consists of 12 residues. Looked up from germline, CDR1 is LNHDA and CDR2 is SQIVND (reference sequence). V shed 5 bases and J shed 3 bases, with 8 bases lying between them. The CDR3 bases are TGTGCCAGTAGTGATCAGGGCTACGAGCAGTACTTC. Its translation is CASSDQGYEQYF.

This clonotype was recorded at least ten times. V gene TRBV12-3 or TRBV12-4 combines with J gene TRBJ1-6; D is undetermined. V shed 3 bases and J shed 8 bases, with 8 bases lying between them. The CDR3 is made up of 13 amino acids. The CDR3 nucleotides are TGTGCCAGCAGTTTCTATCCAGATTCACCCCTCCACTTT. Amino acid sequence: CASSFYPDSPLHF.

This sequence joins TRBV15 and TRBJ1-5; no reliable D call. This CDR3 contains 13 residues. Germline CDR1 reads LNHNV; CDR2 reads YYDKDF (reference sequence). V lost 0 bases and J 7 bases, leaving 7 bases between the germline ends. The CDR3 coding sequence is TGTGCCACCAGCAGAGATCTGACCCAGCCCCAGCATTTT. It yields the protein CATSRDLTQPQHF.

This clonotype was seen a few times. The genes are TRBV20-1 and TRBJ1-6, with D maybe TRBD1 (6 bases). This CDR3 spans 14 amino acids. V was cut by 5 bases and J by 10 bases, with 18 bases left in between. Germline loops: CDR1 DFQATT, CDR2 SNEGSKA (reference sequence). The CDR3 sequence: CSAQPGQITSPLHF. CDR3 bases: TGCAGTGCTCAGCCGGGACAAATCACCTCACCCCTCCACTTT.

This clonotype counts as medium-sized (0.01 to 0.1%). The CDR3, as DNA: TGTGCCTGGAGTCCCGACCAAGAGACCCAGTACTTC. Protein product: CAWSPDQETQYF. The chain recombines TRBV30 with TRBJ2-5; D ambiguous. V was pared by 2 bases and J by 0 bases, with 4 bases between. The CDR3 sequence is 12 residues long. Germline-derived CDR1 and CDR2 are GTSNPN and SVGIG (reference sequence).

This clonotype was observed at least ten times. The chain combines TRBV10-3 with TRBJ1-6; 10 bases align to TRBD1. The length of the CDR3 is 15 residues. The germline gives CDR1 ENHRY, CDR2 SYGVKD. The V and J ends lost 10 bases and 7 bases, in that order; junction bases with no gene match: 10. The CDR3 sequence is CATGTGEGINSPLHF. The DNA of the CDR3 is TGTGCCACCGGGACAGGGGAAGGCATAAATTCACCCCTCCACTTT.

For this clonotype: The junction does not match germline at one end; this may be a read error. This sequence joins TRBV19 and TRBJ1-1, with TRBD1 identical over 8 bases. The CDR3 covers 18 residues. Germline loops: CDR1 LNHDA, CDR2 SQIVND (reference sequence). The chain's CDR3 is CASSINPSTQGGNTKAFF. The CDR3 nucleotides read TGTGCCAGTAGTATAAACCCCTCCACACAGGGGGGGAACACTAAAGCTTTCTTT.

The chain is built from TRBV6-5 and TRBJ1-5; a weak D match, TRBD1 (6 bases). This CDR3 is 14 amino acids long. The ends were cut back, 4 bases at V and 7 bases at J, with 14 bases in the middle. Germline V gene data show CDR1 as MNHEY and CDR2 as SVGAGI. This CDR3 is CASSLTGTDQPQHF. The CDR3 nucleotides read TGTGCCAGCAGTTTAACAGGGACGGACCAGCCCCAGCATTTT.

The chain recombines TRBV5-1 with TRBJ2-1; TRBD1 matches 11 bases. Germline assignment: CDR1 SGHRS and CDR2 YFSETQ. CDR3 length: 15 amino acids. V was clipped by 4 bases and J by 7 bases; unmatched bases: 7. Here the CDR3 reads CASSLGQGAWNEQFF. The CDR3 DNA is TGCGCCAGCAGCCTAGGACAGGGGGCTTGGAATGAGCAGTTCTTC.

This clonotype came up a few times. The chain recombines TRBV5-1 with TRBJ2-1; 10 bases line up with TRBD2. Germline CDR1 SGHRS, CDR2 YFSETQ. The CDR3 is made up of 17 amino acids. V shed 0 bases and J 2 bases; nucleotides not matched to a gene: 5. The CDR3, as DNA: TGCGCCAGCAGCTTGGCCCTCAGCGGGGGGGCCTACAATGAGCAGTTCTTC. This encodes CASSLALSGGAYNEQFF.

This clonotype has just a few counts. The CDR3 loop reads CASSLAGTTGKAEAFF. CDR3 sequence (DNA): TGTGCCAGCAGCTTAGCGGGTACGACAGGGAAGGCTGAAGCTTTCTTT. The chain combines TRBV11-3 with TRBJ1-1, with 7 positions matching TRBD1. Germline CDR1 reads SGHNT; CDR2 reads YENEEA. V shed 1 base and J 6 bases; nucleotides not matched to a gene: 11. The CDR3 has 16 amino acids.

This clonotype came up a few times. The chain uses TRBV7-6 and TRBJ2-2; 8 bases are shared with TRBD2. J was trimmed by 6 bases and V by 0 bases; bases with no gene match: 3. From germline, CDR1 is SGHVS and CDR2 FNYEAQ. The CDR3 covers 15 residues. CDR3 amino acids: CASSLATSAPGELFF. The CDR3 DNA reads TGTGCCAGCAGCTTAGCGACTAGCGCTCCCGGGGAGCTGTTTTTT.

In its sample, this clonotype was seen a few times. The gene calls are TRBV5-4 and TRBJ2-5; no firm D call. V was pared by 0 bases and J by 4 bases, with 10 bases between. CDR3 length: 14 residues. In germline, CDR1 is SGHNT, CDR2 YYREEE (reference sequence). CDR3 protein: CASSLGAWAETQYF. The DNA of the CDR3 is TGTGCCAGCAGCTTGGGGGCTTGGGCAGAGACCCAGTACTTC.